This TCR beta chain derives from a study of T cells in Graves' hyperthyroidism and ophthalmopathy. In its sample, this clonotype was seen many times. With V trimmed by 0 bases and J by 5 bases, 4 bases remained unmatched. The CDR3 sequence is 15 residues long. CDR1 and CDR2 from the germline V gene are SNHLY and FYNNEI. Regions amplified from RNA transcripts were the TCR beta CDR3 regions. The HTBI set primed first-round TCR CDR3 RT-PCR. TCRdb ran MiXCR on the multiplex PCR reads and lists one entry per CDR3 protein. The sample records 600,000 to 700,000 distinct CDR3 sequences, 40% to 55% being singletons.

The origin of this receptor is an adult man with Graves' disease, either hyperthyroidism or ophthalmopathy (not recorded which). This rearrangement joins TRBV2 to TRBJ2-5; 9 bases line up with TRBD2. Sequencing used peripheral blood or thyroid tissue (not recorded which). For the CDR3, the DNA is TGTGCCAGCAGTGAAGCAACGCTAGCGGGGGAGACCCAGTACTTC. It is translated as CASSEATLAGETQYF.